One and the same sample provided the 11 T cell receptor beta chains below, sequenced in a study of Graves' ophthalmopathy and Graves' hyperthyroidism. RNA transcripts served as template for amplifying TCR beta CDR3 sequences. HTBI primers served in a first-round RT-PCR, which a second-round multiplex PCR followed. TCRdb re-called the multiplex PCR reads with MiXCR, one entry per CDR3 protein. This table holds about 370,000 distinct CDR3 sequences, 17% found once. Sequencing used peripheral blood. The receptors shown here come from an adult woman with stable Graves' hyperthyroidism.

This clonotype showed up many times. CDR3 nucleotides: TGTGCCAGCAGTATTAACAGGGTTAATCAGCCCCAGCATTTT. Translated, it gives CASSINRVNQPQHF. V and J are TRBV11-2 and TRBJ1-5; perhaps TRBD1 as D (6 bases). The germline gives CDR1 SGHAT, CDR2 FQNNGV. V dropped 6 bases and J dropped 4 bases, with 13 bases sitting between them. CDR3 length: 14 amino acids.

This clonotype was found many times. The rearrangement links TRBV24-1 to TRBJ2-2; 8 nucleotides match TRBD1. CDR1 KGHDR and CDR2 SFDVKD come from the germline V gene. The V gene end was trimmed by 2 bases and the J gene end by 4 bases; junction bases not matched to a gene: 11. The CDR3 spans 18 residues. CDR3: CATSDSRAGGAGTGELFF. The CDR3 coding sequence is TGTGCCACCAGTGATTCAAGGGCAGGGGGCGCCGGCACCGGGGAGCTGTTTTTT.

This clonotype was seen many times. This chain uses TRBV4-3 with TRBJ1-2; weak D call: TRBD1 (5 bases). V shed 6 bases and J shed 8 bases, with 22 bases lying between them. The CDR3 totals 15 residues. Germline assignment: CDR1 LGHNA and CDR2 YSLEER. The CDR3 DNA sequence: TGCGCCAGCAGTCACGCCCGGATTGGGGCCTGGGGCTACACCTTC. This encodes CASSHARIGAWGYTF.

About this clonotype: This may come from a read error, since a much larger clone is one base off. The chain is built from TRBV20-1 and TRBJ2-7; D call uncertain. Germline V CDR1 and CDR2: DFQATT, SNEGSKA (reference sequence). V was clipped by 3 bases and J by 3 bases, with 12 bases between them. This CDR3 region has 13 residues. The CDR3 reads CSARKVLVYEQYF. In nucleotides, the CDR3 is TGCAGTGCTAGGAAGGTCTTGGTCTACGAGCAGTACTTC.

This clonotype was detected ten times or more. The CDR3 nucleotides read TGTGCCAGCAGCCATTACAGGGCTGGCTACACCTTC. Protein product: CASSHYRAGYTF. This chain uses TRBV28 with TRBJ1-2, with D possibly being TRBD1 (6 bases). CDR1 is MDHEN and CDR2 is SYDVKM in the germline V gene. V lost 6 bases, J lost 7 bases, and 12 bases lay in between. The CDR3 consists of 12 residues.

V is TRBV6-2 or TRBV6-3 and J is TRBJ2-7, with D possibly matching TRBD2 (6 bases). The CDR3 contains 16 residues. Germline CDR1 is MNHEY and CDR2 is SVGEGT. Trimming pared 1 base from V and 2 bases from J, leaving 15 bases between. The CDR3 DNA is TGTGCCAGCAGTTACTACCCGGGACTGACTCCCTACGAGCAGTACTTC. It translates to CASSYYPGLTPYEQYF.

This clonotype was counted at least ten times. This chain uses TRBV19 with TRBJ2-7, with D perhaps TRBD1 or TRBD2 (5 bases each). The V and J ends lost 5 bases and 0 bases respectively, with 11 bases between them. Per germline, CDR1 LNHDA and CDR2 SQIVND (reference sequence). This CDR3 comprises 14 residues. DNA of the CDR3: TGTGCCAGTAGTGACCGGGACGGCTCCTACGAGCAGTACTTC. This encodes CASSDRDGSYEQYF. Full variable domain (outside the CDR3, taken from reference TRBV19 and TRBJ2-7): DGGITQSPKYLFRKEGQNVTLSCEQNLNHDAMYWYRQDPGQGLRLIYYSQIVNDFQKGDIAEGYSVSREKKESFPLTVTSAQKNPTAFYLCASSDRDGSYEQYFGPGTRLTVT.

This clonotype has at least ten counts. The V and J genes are TRBV28 and TRBJ2-7, with 10 bases fitting TRBD2. Germline trimming cut 2 bases from V and 12 bases from J; bases unmatched to any gene: 7. CDR3 length equals 13 residues. CDR1 is MDHEN, CDR2 SYDVKM, per germline. The DNA for the CDR3 is TGTGCCAGCAGTTTACCTAGCGGGAGTCGTTCGTACTTC. This translates into CASSLPSGSRSYF.

The chain carries TRBV4-2 and TRBJ2-5; TRBD2 matches at 10 bases. The junction had 19 bases not matched to a gene; V was cut back by 0 bases and J by 6 bases. This CDR3 comprises 20 residues. From germline, CDR1 is LGHNA and CDR2 YNFKEQ. CDR3 residues: CASSQERTSGNPSSVKTQYF. Written as DNA, the CDR3 is TGTGCCAGCAGCCAAGAACGAACTAGCGGGAATCCATCTTCTGTGAAGACCCAGTACTTC.

In this sample, this clonotype turned up many times. The chain uses TRBV7-9 and TRBJ2-7; 10 nucleotides agree with TRBD2. The CDR3 extends over 15 amino acids. The V and J ends lost 4 bases and 2 bases, in that order; junction bases with no gene match: 5. Germline-derived CDR1 and CDR2 are SEHNR and FQNEAQ (reference sequence). The CDR3 sequence is CASSSSGRATYEQYF. The CDR3 DNA reads TGTGCCAGCAGCTCAAGCGGGAGGGCCACCTACGAGCAGTACTTC.

This clonotype was counted ten times or more. The chain joins TRBV20-1 to TRBJ1-2; 8 bases align to TRBD1. J was trimmed by 7 bases and V by 3 bases; bases with no gene match: 4. CDR1 is DFQATT, CDR2 SNEGSKA, per germline (reference sequence). The CDR3 has 12 residues. DNA of the CDR3: TGCAGTGCTAGGCAGGGGGCAAGTGGCTACACCTTC. This sequence encodes CSARQGASGYTF.